A selection of T cell receptor beta chains follows, all from one sample in a study of vaccination and CD4 T cells after COVID-19. Antigens of these TCRs are unknown. One entry per CDR3 protein results from TCRdb running MiXCR on the PCR reads. The sample contains more than 9,000 distinct CDR3 sequences, about 67% of which appear only once. Sequencing was performed on CD4+ T cells from blood, cultured in vitro. Receptors originate from a human donor who had recovered from COVID-19. Each CDR3 is given with its conserved first and last residue. D genes are given only for firm matches. Size values are once, few and many counts, or a class for expanded clones, and some rows have none.

>-|TRBJ2-7|TRBD1|TRBV6-5
CASSYSETGINEQYF
TGTGCCAGCAGTTACTCCGAGACAGGGATAAACGAGCAGTACTTC
>once|TRBJ2-1|-|TRBV7-9
CASSGQSENEQFF
TGTGCCAGCAGCGGACAGAGTGAAAATGAGCAGTTCTTC
>large|TRBJ2-7|-|TRBV20-1
CSARDLSVTYEQYF
TGCAGTGCTAGAGATCTTAGCGTAACCTACGAGCAGTACTTC
>-|TRBJ1-3|-|TRBV11-2
CASSFTPTLTGNTIYF
TGTGCCAGCAGCTTTACGCCGACCCTTACTGGAAACACCATATATTTT
>-|TRBJ2-3|-|TRBV7-3
CASSLRRADTQYF
TGTGCCAGCTCCTTGCGGAGAGCAGATACGCAGTATTTT
>-|TRBJ2-5|TRBD1|TRBV7-2
CASRLPGQGWETQYF
TGTGCCAGCAGACTTCCGGGACAGGGATGGGAGACCCAGTACTTC
>few|TRBJ2-5|TRBD1|TRBV24-1
CATSDNSPQGATQETQYF
TGTGCCACCAGTGATAACAGCCCCCAGGGGGCAACCCAAGAGACCCAGTACTTC
>-|TRBJ2-3|TRBD2|TRBV7-2
CASSRGTSGITDTQYF
TGTGCCAGCAGCCGCGGGACTAGCGGCATCACAGATACGCAGTATTTT
>-|TRBJ2-1|TRBD2|TRBV20-1
CSARRTTSGNEQFF
TGCAGTGCTAGAAGGACGACTAGCGGCAATGAGCAGTTCTTC
>few|TRBJ2-5|-|TRBV7-8
CASSRRPAGETQYF
TGTGCCAGCAGTCGGCGACCCGCCGGGGAGACCCAGTACTTC
>-|TRBJ2-7|-|TRBV20-1
CSAPLGEQYF
TGCAGTGCACCGTTAGGAGAGCAGTACTTC
>-|TRBJ1-1|-|TRBV20-1
CSAIGRVRGEAFF
TGCAGTGCTATAGGTAGGGTTCGGGGTGAAGCTTTCTTT
>once|TRBJ2-3|-|TRBV7-3
CASSLDRTSTDTQYF
TGTGCCAGCAGCTTAGACAGAACTAGCACAGATACGCAGTATTTT
>-|TRBJ1-1|-|TRBV7-7
CASSLAQGTEAFF
TGTGCTAGCAGCTTAGCCCAGGGAACTGAAGCTTTCTTT
>few|TRBJ2-2|TRBD2|TRBV20-1
CSARGPLGRTGELFF
TGCAGTGCTAGGGGACCGCTCGGGAGGACCGGGGAGCTGTTTTTT
>-|TRBJ2-7|-|TRBV30
CAWSGIALTPEQYF
TGTGCCTGGAGTGGTATAGCTCTAACCCCCGAGCAGTACTTC
>few|TRBJ1-2|TRBD1|TRBV12-3/TRBV12-4
CASSRPDRVYGYTF
TGTGCCAGCAGTCGCCCGGACAGGGTATATGGCTACACCTTC
>-|TRBJ2-7|-|TRBV29-1
CSVMTGGAESSYEQYF
TGCAGCGTTATGACAGGCGGAGCTGAGAGCTCCTACGAGCAGTACTTC
>-|TRBJ2-5|TRBD2|TRBV20-1
CSATPEGTTLETQYF
TGCAGTGCTACCCCCGAGGGGACTACCCTAGAGACCCAGTACTTC
>-|TRBJ1-3|-|TRBV20-1
CSARWPSVAGNTIYF
TGCAGTGCTAGATGGCCTTCGGTAGCTGGAAACACCATATATTTT
>-|TRBJ2-5|TRBD2|TRBV12-3/TRBV12-4
CASSTRTSGRLGETQYF
TGTGCCAGCAGTACACGGACTAGCGGGAGGCTTGGGGAGACCCAGTACTTC
>-|TRBJ1-5|-|TRBV28
CAAKTVLGNQPQHF
TGTGCCGCCAAGACCGTCTTGGGGAATCAGCCCCAGCATTTT
>-|TRBJ2-7|TRBD2|TRBV19
CASSSGGLAGVFYEQYF
TGTGCCAGTAGTTCCGGCGGACTAGCGGGAGTCTTCTACGAGCAGTACTTC
>once|TRBJ2-7|-|TRBV9
CASSSPGGTAGLHYEQYF
TGTGCCAGCAGCTCCCCAGGAGGGACAGCGGGGCTACACTACGAGCAGTACTTC
>-|TRBJ2-5|-|TRBV5-4
CASSAKTGGVQETQYF
TGTGCCAGCAGCGCCAAGACCGGAGGTGTCCAAGAGACCCAGTACTTC
>-|TRBJ1-5|-|TRBV30
CAWSRGIENQPQHF
TGTGCCTGGAGTCGGGGTATAGAGAATCAGCCCCAGCATTTT
>few|TRBJ1-5|-|TRBV21-1
CASSKTSQPQHF
TGTGCCAGCAGCAAAACAAGTCAGCCCCAGCATTTT
>-|TRBJ1-5|-|TRBV19
CASSMETVSNQPQHF
TGTGCCAGTAGTATGGAGACGGTAAGCAATCAGCCCCAGCATTTT
>medium-sized|TRBJ1-2|-|TRBV20-1
CSARKGSYGYTF
TGCAGTGCTAGAAAGGGGAGTTATGGCTACACCTTC
>-|TRBJ2-5|-|TRBV7-2
CASSFVQTVQETQYF
TGTGCCAGCAGCTTTGTACAGACAGTCCAAGAGACCCAGTACTTC
>-|TRBJ1-1|TRBD1|TRBV7-9
CASSARGQGNTEAFF
TGTGCCAGCAGCGCACGTGGACAGGGCAACACTGAAGCTTTCTTT
>-|TRBJ2-7|-|TRBV21-1
CASSKAPLLAGVVEQYF
TGTGCCAGCAGCAAAGCTCCTCTACTAGCGGGAGTTGTAGAGCAGTACTTC
>few|TRBJ2-7|TRBD2|TRBV7-2
CASSQIKMTSGASYEQYF
TGTGCCAGCAGCCAGATCAAAATGACTAGCGGGGCGTCCTACGAGCAGTACTTC
>once|TRBJ1-3|-|TRBV2
CASSERASSGNTIYF
TGTGCCAGCAGTGAAAGGGCCTCCTCTGGAAACACCATATATTTT
>-|TRBJ2-3|-|TRBV7-2
CASSSSSSPSTDTQYF
TGTGCCAGCAGCAGCTCTAGCAGTCCTAGCACAGATACGCAGTATTTT
>-|TRBJ1-2|TRBD1|TRBV6-5
CASSYNRGHGGYTF
TGTGCCAGCAGTTATAACAGGGGGCACGGTGGCTACACCTTC
>few|TRBJ1-1|-|TRBV2
CASTGVRGTEAFF
TGTGCCAGCACGGGGGTACGGGGCACTGAAGCTTTCTTT
>-|TRBJ1-2|-|TRBV20-1
CSASVANYGYTF
TGCAGTGCTAGTGTGGCTAACTATGGCTACACCTTC
>-|TRBJ1-2|-|TRBV27
CASRRQTLLGYGYTF
TGTGCCAGCAGGCGGCAAACTCTCCTGGGCTATGGCTACACCTTC
>-|TRBJ1-1|-|TRBV7-3
CASSLQGSNTEAFF
TGTGCCAGCAGCTTACAGGGGTCTAACACTGAAGCTTTCTTT
>few|TRBJ2-5|TRBD2|TRBV20-1
CSAVAGAGETQYF
TGCAGTGCCGTAGCGGGAGCAGGAGAGACCCAGTACTTC
>-|TRBJ2-5|TRBD1|TRBV20-1
CSARVGTGFGETQYF
TGCAGTGCTAGGGTGGGGACAGGGTTCGGGGAGACCCAGTACTTC
>-|TRBJ2-5|-|TRBV30
CAWSIGSKSAQYF
TGTGCCTGGAGTATCGGGAGTAAGTCGGCCCAGTACTTC
>-|TRBJ2-5|-|TRBV7-9
CASSWARETQYF
TGTGCCAGCAGCTGGGCTAGGGAGACCCAGTACTTC
>-|TRBJ2-1|-|TRBV29-1
CSVERFQNNEQFF
TGCAGCGTTGAAAGGTTTCAGAACAATGAGCAGTTCTTC
>few|TRBJ1-4|TRBD1|TRBV20-1
CSVTSRDREKLFF
TGCAGTGTTACGTCGAGGGACAGAGAAAAACTGTTTTTT
>-|TRBJ2-2|-|TRBV19
CASIRGPGELFF
TGTGCCAGTATCCGGGGGCCCGGGGAGCTGTTTTTT
>-|TRBJ1-3|-|TRBV28
CASSSRARAGNTIYF
TGTGCCAGCAGCTCCAGGGCTAGGGCTGGAAACACCATATATTTT
>-|TRBJ1-5|-|TRBV18
CASSPTQNQPQHF
TGTGCCAGCTCACCAACTCAAAATCAGCCCCAGCATTTT
>few|TRBJ1-6|-|TRBV7-2
CASSTGRIINSPLHF
TGTGCCAGCAGCACGGGACGGATCATCAATTCACCCCTCCACTTT
>-|TRBJ1-2|-|TRBV7-9
CASSPHRAGNYGYTF
TGTGCCAGCAGCCCACACAGGGCGGGAAACTATGGCTACACCTTC